Listed below are T cell receptor beta chains from one sample, sequenced in a study of blood T cell repertoires in COVID-19. Profiled with immunoSEQ multiplex PCR; TCRdb holds only in-frame clones, not every one. The profile shows some 120,000 clones, approximately 89% of them singletons. The sequencing sample was made of peripheral blood. These TCRs come from a man aged 35-49 years with acute or convalescent COVID-19. CDR3s include the opening cysteine and the closing phenylalanine or tryptophan.

CASREASGITDTQYF | TRBJ2-3 | TRBV2
CSAGTGGHEQYF | TRBJ2-7 | TRBV29-1
CASSQGGLAGNEQFF | TRBJ2-1 | TRBV4-2
CASSPPNRASYEQYF | TRBJ2-7 | TRBV4-1
CASSLDRSYGYTF | TRBJ1-2 | TRBV7-3
CASSLEIVRAGELFF | TRBJ2-2 | TRBV5-1
CASSLERGRGTEAFF | TRBJ1-1 | TRBV11-2
CASSPGVVTEAFF | TRBJ1-1 | TRBV7-3
CAIRSGTVEIEQYF | TRBJ2-7 | TRBV10-3
CASSQGGQAPYGYTF | TRBJ1-2 | TRBV4-1
CASSGTGYAYEQYF | TRBJ2-7 | TRBV5-1
CASSPGHGNTIYF | TRBJ1-3 | TRBV6-4
CASNQFSYNSPLHF | TRBJ1-6 | TRBV2
CASSLYRWEGDKRNTIYF | TRBJ1-3 | TRBV7-9
CAWSAPKIAGGHGEQFF | TRBJ2-1 | TRBV30
CATSREGSGVGIYGYTF | TRBJ1-2 | TRBV15
CASSPDKMSNQPQHF | TRBJ1-5 | TRBV4-1
CASSGGTGMGEKLFF | TRBJ1-4 | TRBV2
CASSEFGGQPQHF | TRBJ1-5 | TRBV6-1
CASSIDGGGRASAGELFF | TRBJ2-2 | TRBV19
CASSDDIGEGQPQHF | TRBJ1-5 | TRBV7-9
CASRPRTGAYEQYF | TRBJ2-7 | TRBV27
CATSRVSSYNEQFF | TRBJ2-1 | TRBV15
CASSVAGAYEQYF | TRBJ2-7 | TRBV11-3
CSVVHGEANEKLFF | TRBJ1-4 | TRBV29-1
CASSRDRVVVNEQFF | TRBJ2-1 | TRBV7-9
CAWRGWGGTPNYGYTF | TRBJ1-2 | TRBV30